These 30 T cell receptor beta chains share one sample of origin, sequenced in a study of CD8 T cells in Susac syndrome (dated by TCRdb to between 2018 and 2020). Receptor amplification or capture employed the immunoSEQ multiplex PCR assay. RNA was extracted using the RNeasy kit, and about 0.5 to 1 ug of the RNA was reverse transcribed with random hexamers. The raw public data were reprocessed by TCRdb itself: fastp quality trimming at Q25, MiXCR clonotype calling, in-frame beta chains only. When rows share a CDR3 protein, they turn into one entry using the most common DNA and genes. This sample has roughly 120,000 distinct CDR3 sequences in its table, and 93% of those were observed once. The ten top clones hold roughly 0.33% of the sample. The sequencing input was CD8+ T cells from PBMCs. The origin of the receptors is a human donor with multiple sclerosis.

CDR3 region: CASSTSLYEQYF. DNA for the CDR3: TGTGCCAGCAGCACTAGTCTCTACGAGCAGTACTTC. This chain links TRBV7-8 with TRBJ2-7, with D possibly matching TRBD2 (5 bases). The CDR3 contains 12 residues. V was shortened by 5 bases and J by 3 bases, with 8 bases between the two germline ends. Germline V gene lookup returns CDR1 SGHVS and CDR2 FQNEAQ.

V usage is TRBV7-9 and J usage is TRBJ2-1, with D unresolved. V lost 1 base to trimming and J lost 8 bases, with 6 bases between them. This CDR3 spans 12 amino acids. CDR1 is SEHNR, CDR2 FQNEAQ, per germline (reference sequence). The CDR3 sequence: CASSLVSDEQFF. For the CDR3, the DNA is TGTGCCAGCAGCTTAGTATCCGATGAGCAGTTCTTC.

The chain couples TRBV7-9 to TRBJ2-1, with D uncertain. Trimming stripped 0 bases from V and 7 bases from J, with 16 bases between. Germline CDR1 reads SEHNR; CDR2 reads FQNEAQ (reference sequence). This CDR3 comprises 16 residues. CDR3 sequence: CASSLAAGLTHNEQFF. For the CDR3, the DNA is TGTGCCAGCAGCTTAGCTGCCGGGCTTACCCATAATGAGCAGTTCTTC.

V and J are TRBV4-2 and TRBJ2-1; D uncertain. CDR1 is LGHNA, CDR2 YNFKEQ, per germline. This CDR3 is 13 amino acids long. Trimming cost V 4 bases and J 10 bases, with 14 bases left between them. The CDR3: CASSLTRIREQFF. As DNA, the CDR3 is TGTGCCAGCAGCCTCACCCGGATTCGGGAGCAGTTCTTC.

The J gene is TRBJ1-1, the V gene TRBV27; D remains unclear. The CDR3 totals 13 residues. V dropped 2 bases and J dropped 5 bases, with 9 bases sitting between them. From germline, CDR1 is MNHEY and CDR2 SMNVEV (reference sequence). CDR3 loop: CASSLTRQTEAFF. The CDR3 region has the DNA TGTGCCAGCAGTTTAACCCGCCAGACTGAAGCTTTCTTT.

The rearrangement joins TRBV3-1 to TRBJ2-1, with 8 bases that match TRBD2. V gave up 5 bases and J gave up 6 bases; unmatched junction bases: 6. The CDR3 is made up of 14 amino acids. Germline CDR1 and CDR2: LGHDT and YNNKEL (reference sequence). The CDR3, as DNA: TGTGCCAGCAGCACTGCCGGGACTAGCAATGAGCAGTTCTTC. Translating it yields CASSTAGTSNEQFF.

The V gene is TRBV20-1, the J gene TRBJ2-4; 7 nucleotides agree with TRBD2. There are 16 residues in the CDR3. V lost 3 bases, J lost 0 bases, and 8 bases stayed unmatched. Germline V CDR1 and CDR2: DFQATT, SNEGSKA (reference sequence). The CDR3 loop reads CSASLSGRLAKNIQYF. The DNA of the CDR3 is TGCAGTGCTAGCCTCTCCGGGAGGCTAGCCAAAAACATTCAGTACTTC.

V gene TRBV13 combines with J gene TRBJ2-1; D is unresolved. This CDR3 is built from 14 residues. V gave up 5 bases and J gave up 7 bases, with 15 bases separating them. Germline values: CDR1 PRHDT, CDR2 FYEKMQ (reference sequence). For the CDR3, the DNA is TGTGCCAGCAGCCGAGACGAGGACCGAAATGAGCAGTTCTTC. Residues: CASSRDEDRNEQFF.

This clonotype appeared once. The chain has TRBV11-2 and TRBJ1-2, with TRBD1 as a possible D gene (6 bases). The length of the CDR3 is 16 residues. V shed 5 bases and J shed 4 bases, with 20 bases lying between them. Germline V gene sequence: CDR1 SGHAT, CDR2 FQNNGV. CDR3 sequence (DNA): TGTGCCAGCAGCGATGGGGGGATCGACAGGTTCTATGGCTACACCTTC. It specifies CASSDGGIDRFYGYTF.

CDR3 region: CASSSTGPDEQFF. The CDR3 coding sequence is TGCGCCAGCAGCTCGACAGGGCCCGATGAGCAGTTCTTC. This chain connects TRBV5-1 to TRBJ2-1; 7 nucleotides line up with TRBD1. Per the germline V gene, CDR1 is SGHRS and CDR2 is YFSETQ. V shed 3 bases, J shed 8 bases, and the junction held 5 bases outside the gene matches. CDR3 size: 13 residues.

The J gene is TRBJ2-1, the V gene TRBV19, with TRBD1 identical over 8 bases. Looked up from germline, CDR1 is LNHDA and CDR2 is SQIVND (reference sequence). This CDR3 is 17 amino acids long. After removal of 4 bases from V and 0 bases from J, the junction contained 8 bases not matched to a gene. In DNA form, the CDR3 reads TGTGCCAGTAGTACTGACAGGGGTCTCGGCTCCTACAATGAGCAGTTCTTC. Translation gives CASSTDRGLGSYNEQFF.

J is TRBJ2-5 and V is TRBV29-1; no clear D. V was clipped by 0 bases and J by 7 bases, with 12 bases between them. Per the germline V gene, CDR1 is SQVTM and CDR2 is ANQGSEA. The CDR3 totals 13 residues. CDR3 bases: TGCAGCGTTGAAGAGGGGTGGGTGGGGACCCAGTACTTC. Its translation: CSVEEGWVGTQYF.

J is TRBJ2-2 and V is TRBV30; no clear D. This CDR3 region has 13 residues. CDR1 is GTSNPN and CDR2 is SVGIG in the germline V gene (reference sequence). Trimming removed 2 bases from V and 5 bases from J, with 9 bases in between. Written as DNA, the CDR3 is TGTGCCTGGAGTCCCGACGGGACCGGGGAGCTGTTTTTT. Protein sequence: CAWSPDGTGELFF.

Concerning this clonotype: Because the CDR3 is missing its conserved closing phenylalanine or tryptophan, this is likely a read error. The V and J genes are TRBV13 and TRBJ2-6; the D is unclear. This CDR3 is 15 amino acids long. The germline V gene has CDR1 PRHDT and CDR2 FYEKMQ (reference sequence). The CDR3 here is CASSLEGSGTNVLTL. The CDR3 nucleotides are TGTGCCAGCAGCTTAGAGGGCTCTGGGACCAACGTCCTGACTCTC.

The chain joins TRBV27 to TRBJ2-7; D may be TRBD1 (6 bases). This CDR3 region has 15 residues. Germline V gene lookup returns CDR1 MNHEY and CDR2 SMNVEV (reference sequence). The ends were cut back, 5 bases at V and 3 bases at J, with 17 bases in the middle. The CDR3 nucleotides read TGTGCCAGCAGTGTAGGGCTGGGACAAAACTACGAGCAGTACGTC. Translated: CASSVGLGQNYEQYV.

The J gene is TRBJ2-7, the V gene TRBV23-1; 8 nucleotides match TRBD1. TRBV23-1 is reported as an ORF; its role is uncertain. CDR3 length: 13 residues. V lost 2 bases to trimming and J lost 4 bases; unmatched junction nucleotides: 1. The CDR3 DNA follows: TGCGCCAGCAGTCAAGACAGGGGATACGAGCAGTACGTC. It specifies CASSQDRGYEQYV.

The rearrangement joins TRBV7-9 to TRBJ2-1, with 8 bases identical to TRBD2. The CDR3 loop spans 16 amino acids. Unmatched junction bases numbered 11, after V lost 3 bases and J lost 7 bases. The germline CDR1 and CDR2 sequences are SEHNR and FQNEAQ (reference sequence). The CDR3 here is CASSFQIAGIGNEQFF. The CDR3 DNA reads as TGTGCCAGCAGCTTCCAGATAGCGGGAATCGGAAATGAGCAGTTCTTC.

The CDR3 DNA sequence: TGTGCCAGCAGCGCGGGGGGAGGAACCCAAGAGACCCAGTACTTC. Translation gives CASSAGGGTQETQYF. The V call is TRBV9, the J call TRBJ2-5, with 7 positions matching TRBD2. Germline assignment: CDR1 SGDLS and CDR2 YYNGEE. CDR3 size: 15 residues. The V and J ends lost 3 bases and 1 base, in that order; junction bases with no gene match: 6.

The V call is TRBV5-1, the J call TRBJ2-5, with D possibly being TRBD2 (5 bases). The V gene's germline CDR1 is SGHRS and CDR2 YFSETQ. The germline V and J ends were trimmed by 0 bases and 3 bases, with 12 bases remaining between them. There are 15 residues in the CDR3. CDR3 nucleotides: TGCGCCAGCAGCTTGGATACGGTCGGGAAAGAGACCCAGTACTTC. Translation: CASSLDTVGKETQYF.

This chain uses TRBV7-9 with TRBJ1-1; 7 bases are shared with TRBD1. V lost 4 bases to trimming and J lost 4 bases; unmatched junction nucleotides: 3. Per germline, CDR1 SEHNR and CDR2 FQNEAQ (reference sequence). The CDR3 consists of 13 residues. The CDR3 coding sequence is TGTGCCAGCAGCTCCAGGGACAGCACTGAAGCTTTCTTT. Amino acid sequence: CASSSRDSTEAFF.

This sequence joins TRBV12-3 or TRBV12-4 and TRBJ2-1; D remains unclear. The CDR3 contains 12 residues. Trimming took 5 bases from V and 8 from J, leaving 10 bases between them. The CDR3 DNA reads TGTGCCAGCAGTGCCTTTGGGGATGAGCAGTTCTTC. As protein: CASSAFGDEQFF.

This rearrangement joins TRBV6-6 to TRBJ2-1; 8 nucleotides line up with TRBD2. J was trimmed by 10 bases and V by 7 bases; bases with no gene match: 15. The CDR3 runs to 15 residues. CDR1 is MNHNY, CDR2 SVGAGI, per germline (reference sequence). CDR3 sequence reads: CASMSGGKLRVEQFF. The CDR3 region has the DNA TGTGCCAGCATGAGCGGGGGCAAACTCAGGGTAGAGCAGTTCTTC.

The chain joins TRBV3-1 to TRBJ2-3, with a possible D match to TRBD2 (6 bases). The length of the CDR3 is 16 residues. Trimming shortened V by 1 base and J by 5 bases, and 16 bases separated the two germline ends. Per germline, CDR1 LGHDT and CDR2 YNNKEL (reference sequence). CDR3 in amino acids: CASSQVELAGGDTQYF. The CDR3, as DNA: TGTGCCAGCAGCCAAGTGGAACTAGCTGGGGGAGATACGCAGTATTTT.

The V call is TRBV27, the J call TRBJ2-3, with D uncertain. The CDR3 has 11 residues. V was pared by 6 bases and J by 2 bases, with 3 bases between. Germline CDR1 reads MNHEY; CDR2 reads SMNVEV (reference sequence). The CDR3 sequence is CASRTTDTQYF. DNA of the CDR3: TGTGCCAGCAGGACCACAGATACGCAGTATTTT.

The rearrangement links TRBV11-2 to TRBJ1-2; 12 bases map to TRBD1. This CDR3 comprises 15 residues. Germline V gene lookup returns CDR1 SGHAT and CDR2 FQNNGV. The V segment lost 5 bases and the J segment 6 bases; nucleotides outside the gene matches: 7. CDR3: CASSDSGTGGNGYTF. DNA for the CDR3: TGTGCCAGCAGCGATTCCGGGACAGGGGGCAATGGCTACACCTTC.

V usage is TRBV6-5 and J usage is TRBJ1-1, with D uncertain. Trimming removed 2 bases at V and 3 bases at J, with 13 bases between. Per the germline V gene, CDR1 is MNHEY and CDR2 is SVGAGI. The CDR3 length is 15 residues. This chain's CDR3 is CASSYRVEGYTEAFF. CDR3 nucleotides: TGTGCCAGCAGTTACAGGGTGGAGGGTTACACTGAAGCTTTCTTT.

The chain links TRBV6-2 or TRBV6-3 to TRBJ2-1; possibly TRBD1 for D (6 bases). Germline V gene data show CDR1 as MNHEY and CDR2 as SVGEGT. Trimming removed 5 bases at V and 6 bases at J, with 11 bases between. The CDR3 covers 13 residues. The CDR3 DNA reads TGTGCCAGCAGTACGAACAGGGCCAATGAGCAGTTCTTC. Its protein product is CASSTNRANEQFF.

In its sample, this clonotype was seen once. This rearrangement joins TRBV3-1 to TRBJ1-6, with no clear D. The V end was cut by 3 bases, the J end by 7 bases, with 13 bases between. The CDR3 runs 15 residues. Germline V gene lookup returns CDR1 LGHDT and CDR2 YNNKEL (reference sequence). CDR3 sequence (DNA): TGTGCCAGCAGCCACGCCCGGGGTGGGAATTCACCCCTCCACTTT. Its translation is CASSHARGGNSPLHF.

This clonotype was observed once. The chain combines TRBV28 with TRBJ2-1; no reliable D call. There are 12 residues in the CDR3. Germline CDR1 and CDR2: MDHEN and SYDVKM. V gave up 6 bases and J gave up 4 bases, with 7 bases separating them. The CDR3 DNA reads TGTGCCAGCAGCCACCCTTACAATGAGCAGTTCTTC. Translated: CASSHPYNEQFF.

The rearrangement joins TRBV5-1 to TRBJ1-1; possibly TRBD1 for D (5 bases). Deletions cut 2 bases from V and 8 bases from J, with 13 bases between. The CDR3 contains 13 residues. In germline, CDR1 is SGHRS, CDR2 YFSETQ. The CDR3 DNA reads as TGCGCCAGCAGCTTATCCCTGGGGGTGGAAGCTTTCTTT. Residues: CASSLSLGVEAFF.